The clone carrying this T cell receptor (beta chain) was seen a handful of times. Its antigen is still unknown. V was cut by 2 bases and J by 2 bases, with 13 bases left in between. CDR1 DFQATT and CDR2 SNEGSKA come from the germline V gene (reference sequence). The CDR3 covers 15 residues. This entry comes from a study of T cells in Graves' hyperthyroidism and ophthalmopathy. Study at large: Initial diagnosis, before any treatment, was when peripheral blood was collected.

Amplification of TCR beta CDR3 regions used RNA as the template. The HTBI primer set was used in a first-round RT-PCR of the TCR CDR3. TCRdb reanalysed the multiplex PCR reads using MiXCR and keeps one entry per CDR3 protein. The sample yields about 640,000 distinct CDR3 sequences, around 20% seen once. The study's findings and limits: In simple terms, a model built on 13 V-J features told ophthalmopathy apart from stable hyperthyroidism. Blood also contained most expanded thyroid clonotypes above 0.001.

The V call is TRBV20-1, the J call TRBJ1-5, with D perhaps TRBD1 (5 bases). The sequence was collected from a man between 25 and 39 years old with Graves' ophthalmopathy. Material for sequencing was blood. CDR3 residues: CSARRGGGRNQPQHF. In nucleotides, the CDR3 is TGCAGTGCTAGAAGGGGCGGCGGGCGCAATCAGCCCCAGCATTTT.